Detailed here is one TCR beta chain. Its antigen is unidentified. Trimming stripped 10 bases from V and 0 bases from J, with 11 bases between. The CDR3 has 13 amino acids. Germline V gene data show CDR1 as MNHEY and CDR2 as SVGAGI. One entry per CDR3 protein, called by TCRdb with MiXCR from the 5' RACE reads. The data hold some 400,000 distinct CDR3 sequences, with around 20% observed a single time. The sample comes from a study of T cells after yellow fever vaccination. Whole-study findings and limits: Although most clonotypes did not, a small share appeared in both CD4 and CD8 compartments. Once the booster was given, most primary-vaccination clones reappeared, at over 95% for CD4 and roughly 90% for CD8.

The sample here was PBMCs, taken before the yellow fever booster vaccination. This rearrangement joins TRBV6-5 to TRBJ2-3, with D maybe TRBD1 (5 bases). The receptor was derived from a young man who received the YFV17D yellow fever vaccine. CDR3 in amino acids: CATRQTSTDTQYF. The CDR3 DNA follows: TGTGCCACCCGACAGACTAGCACAGATACGCAGTATTTT.